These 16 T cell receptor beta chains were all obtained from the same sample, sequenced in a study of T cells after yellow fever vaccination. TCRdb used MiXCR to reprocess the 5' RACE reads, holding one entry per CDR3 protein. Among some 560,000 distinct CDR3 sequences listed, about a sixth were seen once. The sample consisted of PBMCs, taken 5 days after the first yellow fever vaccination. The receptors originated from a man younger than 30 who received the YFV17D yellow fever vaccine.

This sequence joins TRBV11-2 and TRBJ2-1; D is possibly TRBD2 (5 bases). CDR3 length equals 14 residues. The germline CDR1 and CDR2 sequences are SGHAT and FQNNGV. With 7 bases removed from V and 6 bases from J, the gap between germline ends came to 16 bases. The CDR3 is CASTSDGIRNEQFF. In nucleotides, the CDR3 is TGTGCCAGCACCTCGGACGGGATCCGCAATGAGCAGTTCTTC.

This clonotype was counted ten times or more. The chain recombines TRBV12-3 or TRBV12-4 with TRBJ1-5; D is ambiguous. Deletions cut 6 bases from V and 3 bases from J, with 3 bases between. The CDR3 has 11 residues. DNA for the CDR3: TGTGCCAGCAGCTTCAATCAGCCCCAGCATTTT. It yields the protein CASSFNQPQHF.

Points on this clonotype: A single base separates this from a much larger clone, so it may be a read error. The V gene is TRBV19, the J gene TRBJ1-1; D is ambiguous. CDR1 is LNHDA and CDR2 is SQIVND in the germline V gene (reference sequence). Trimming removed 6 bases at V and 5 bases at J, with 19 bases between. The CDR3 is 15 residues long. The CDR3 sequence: CASSVDGWSGTEAFF. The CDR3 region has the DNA TGTGCCAGTAGCGTGGATGGATGGTCGGGTACTGAAGCTTTCTTT.

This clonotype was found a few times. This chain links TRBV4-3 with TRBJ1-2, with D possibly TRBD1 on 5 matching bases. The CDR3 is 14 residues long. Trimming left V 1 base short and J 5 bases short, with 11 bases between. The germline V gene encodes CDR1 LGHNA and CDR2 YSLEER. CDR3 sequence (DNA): TGCGCCAGCAGCCAAGGATTTGGGGGATATGGCTACACCTTC. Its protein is CASSQGFGGYGYTF.

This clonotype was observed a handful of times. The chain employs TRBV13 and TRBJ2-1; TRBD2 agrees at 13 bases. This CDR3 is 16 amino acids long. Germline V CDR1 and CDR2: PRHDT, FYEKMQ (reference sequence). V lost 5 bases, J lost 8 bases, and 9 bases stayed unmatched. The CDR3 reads CASSLRLAGGIDEQFF. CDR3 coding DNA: TGTGCCAGCAGCCTGCGACTAGCGGGGGGAATTGATGAGCAGTTCTTC.

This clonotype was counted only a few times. The CDR3 DNA sequence: TGCGCCAGCAGCTTGGCTCGGACAGGACGGAGCGGATGGGAACACAATGAGCAGTTCTTC. Its protein is CASSLARTGRSGWEHNEQFF. The chain recombines TRBV5-1 with TRBJ2-1, with 7 positions matching TRBD1. Trimming at V came to 0 bases and at J to 5 bases, leaving 20 bases not matched to a gene. There are 20 residues in the CDR3. CDR1 is SGHRS and CDR2 is YFSETQ in the germline V gene.

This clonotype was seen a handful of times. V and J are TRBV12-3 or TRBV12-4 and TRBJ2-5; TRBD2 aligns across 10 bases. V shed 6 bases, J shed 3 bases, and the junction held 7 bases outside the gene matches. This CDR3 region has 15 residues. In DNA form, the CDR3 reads TGTGCCAGCAGCCGCAGCGGGGGGGGGAAAGAGACCCAGTACTTC. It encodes CASSRSGGGKETQYF.

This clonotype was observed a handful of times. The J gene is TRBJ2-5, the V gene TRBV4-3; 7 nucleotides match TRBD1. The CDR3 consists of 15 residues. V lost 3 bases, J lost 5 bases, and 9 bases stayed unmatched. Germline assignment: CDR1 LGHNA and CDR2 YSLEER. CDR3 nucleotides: TGCGCCAGCAGCCAGACAGGGTCCTCCGGGGAGACCCAGTACTTC. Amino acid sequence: CASSQTGSSGETQYF.

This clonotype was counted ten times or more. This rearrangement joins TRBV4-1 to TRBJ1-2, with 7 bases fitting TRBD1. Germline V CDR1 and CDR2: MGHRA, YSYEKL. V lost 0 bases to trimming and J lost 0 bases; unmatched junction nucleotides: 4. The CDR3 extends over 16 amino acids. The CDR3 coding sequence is TGCGCCAGCAGCCAAGACCGGGACAGAACTAACTATGGCTACACCTTC. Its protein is CASSQDRDRTNYGYTF.

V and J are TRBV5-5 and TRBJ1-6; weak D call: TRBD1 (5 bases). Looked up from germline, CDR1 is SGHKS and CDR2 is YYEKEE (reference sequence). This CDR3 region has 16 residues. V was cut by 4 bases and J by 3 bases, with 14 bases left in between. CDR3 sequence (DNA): TGTGCCAGCAGCGTCATGGGGGGTTTCTATAATTCACCCCTCCACTTT. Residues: CASSVMGGFYNSPLHF.

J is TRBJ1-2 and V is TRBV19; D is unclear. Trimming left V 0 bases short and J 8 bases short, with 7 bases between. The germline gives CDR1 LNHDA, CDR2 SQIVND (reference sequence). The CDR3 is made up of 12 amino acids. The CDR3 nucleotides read TGTGCCAGTAGTATAGAATCACGGGGCTACACCTTC. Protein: CASSIESRGYTF.

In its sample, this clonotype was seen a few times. CDR3 bases: TGTGCCAGCCATACGGGACACCGCACAGATACGCAGTATTTT. This codes for CASHTGHRTDTQYF. The rearrangement joins TRBV27 to TRBJ2-3; D is possibly TRBD1 (6 bases). The V end was cut by 8 bases, the J end by 1 base, with 13 bases between. The CDR3 is 14 amino acids. CDR1 is MNHEY and CDR2 is SMNVEV in the germline V gene (reference sequence).

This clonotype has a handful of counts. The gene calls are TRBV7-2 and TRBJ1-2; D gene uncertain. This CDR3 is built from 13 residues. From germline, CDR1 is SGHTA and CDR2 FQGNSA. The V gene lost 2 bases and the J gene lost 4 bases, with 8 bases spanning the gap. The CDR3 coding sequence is TGTGCCAGCAGCTTATCCCTTATCTATGGCTACACCTTC. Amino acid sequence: CASSLSLIYGYTF.

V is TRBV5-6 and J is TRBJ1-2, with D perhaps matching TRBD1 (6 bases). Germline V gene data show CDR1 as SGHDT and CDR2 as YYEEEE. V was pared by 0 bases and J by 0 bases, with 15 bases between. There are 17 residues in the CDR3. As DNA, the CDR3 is TGTGCCAGCAGCTTGGACCGGGACACGAGGACTAACTATGGCTACACCTTC. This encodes CASSLDRDTRTNYGYTF.

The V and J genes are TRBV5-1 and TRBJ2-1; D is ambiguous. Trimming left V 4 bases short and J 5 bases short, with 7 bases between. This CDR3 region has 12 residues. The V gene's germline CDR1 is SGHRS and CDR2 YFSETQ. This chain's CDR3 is CASSLQHNEQFF. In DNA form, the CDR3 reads TGCGCCAGCAGCCTCCAGCACAATGAGCAGTTCTTC.

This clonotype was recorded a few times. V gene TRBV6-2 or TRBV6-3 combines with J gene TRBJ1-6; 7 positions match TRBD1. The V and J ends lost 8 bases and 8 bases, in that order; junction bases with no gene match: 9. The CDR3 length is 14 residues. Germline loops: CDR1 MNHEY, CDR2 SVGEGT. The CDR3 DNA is TGTGCCAGCCGAACCGATAGGGGGCATTCACCCCTCCACTTT. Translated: CASRTDRGHSPLHF.